The rows below give T cell receptor delta chains drawn from one sample of a study of gamma delta lymphoproliferative disorders and STAT genes. TCRdb called clones anew from the multiplex PCR reads with CATT. The sample lists roughly 1,400 delta-chain clones; 2.5% to 3.5% were seen once. Input material: blood. The receptors were sampled from a human donor in good health. CDR3s include the opening cysteine and the closing phenylalanine or tryptophan. A D gene is named only where the DNA matches it firmly. Size values are once, few and many counts, or a class for expanded clones, and some rows have none.

d_call	clone_size	v_call	j_call	cdr3_aa	cdr3_nt
TRDD3	medium-sized	TRAV38-2/DV8	TRDJ1	CAYRSDLPLLGGPAYTDKLIF	TGTGCTTATCGTTCCGACTTACCTCTACTGGGGGGCCCCGCGTACACCGATAAACTCATCTTT
TRDD3	medium-sized	TRDV1	TRDJ1	CALEVFESYWGDTPVYTDKLIF	TGTGCTCTTGAGGTCTTCGAGAGTTACTGGGGGGATACGCCCGTATACACCGATAAACTCATCTTT
TRDD3	large	TRDV2	TRDJ1	CACDTVGGYSKNSNYTDKLIF	TGTGCCTGTGACACCGTTGGGGGATACTCCAAAAATTCCAATTACACCGATAAACTCATCTTT
TRDD3	NA	TRDV2	TRDJ1	CACDTILLGDTPYTDKLIF	TGTGCCTGTGACACGATATTACTGGGGGATACCCCATACACCGATAAACTCATCTTT
TRDD3	medium-sized	TRAV29/DV5	TRDJ1	CAAPTGGPYFSPKLIF	TGTGCAGCCCCGACTGGGGGTCCGTATTTTTCCCCAAAACTCATCTTT
TRDD3	NA	TRDV2	TRDJ1	CACDPPLGDTLLYTDKLIF	TGTGCCTGTGACCCTCCTCTGGGGGATACGCTCCTATATACCGATAAACTCATCTTT
NA	large	TRDV1	TRDJ1	CALGELDLTPLGYSSADKLIF	TGTGCTCTTGGGGAACTAGACCTTACTCCTTTGGGATATAGTTCGGCCGATAAACTCATCTTT
TRDD3	few	TRDV2	TRDJ1	CACDTGTGGYAYSSYDKLIF	TGTGCCTGTGACACCGGAACTGGGGGATACGCGTATTCTTCTTACGATAAACTCATCTTT
TRDD3	NA	TRDV2	TRDJ1	CACLLGEAMYTDKLIF	TGTGCCTGTTTACTGGGGGAGGCCATGTACACCGATAAACTCATCTTT
TRDD3	large	TRDV2	TRDJ1	CACDTGFGLGIREGTQRLIF	TGTGCCTGTGACACCGGATTTGGCTTGGGGATACGCGAGGGGACGCAGAGACTCATCTTT
TRDD3	large	TRDV1	TRDJ1	CALGELHSPSNWGIRFDKLIF	TGTGCTCTTGGGGAACTACATTCCCCGAGTAACTGGGGGATACGTTTCGATAAACTCATCTTT
TRDD3	large	TRDV2	TRDJ3	CACDSHFHSLGDGSWDTRQMFF	TGTGCCTGTGACTCTCACTTCCACTCACTGGGGGATGGCTCCTGGGACACCCGACAGATGTTTTTC
TRDD2	large	TRDV1	TRDJ1	CALGEPSFLLGDRDKLIF	TGTGCTCTTGGGGAACCTTCCTTCCTACTAGGGGATCGGGATAAACTCATCTTT
TRDD3	few	TRDV2	TRDJ1	CACDKTLGDTPYTDKLIF	TGTGCCTGTGACAAAACCCTTGGGGATACGCCGTACACCGATAAACTCATCTTT
NA	large	TRDV1	TRDJ1	CALGERSFHKLIF	TGTGCTCTTGGGGAACGGAGCTTTCACAAACTCATCTTT
NA	large	TRDV1	TRDJ1	CALGEQDSHVGMWHDKLIF	TGTGCTCTTGGGGAGCAGGATTCACATGTAGGTATGTGGCACGATAAACTCATCTTT
NA	large	TRDV2	TRDJ1	CACDTGRGGSQGAYTDKLIF	TGTGCCTGTGACACGGGGCGGGGAGGAAGCCAGGGTGCGTACACCGATAAACTCATCTTT
NA	large	TRDV2	TRDJ1	CACDVHYPIVGAHRTDKLIF	TGTGCCTGTGACGTCCATTACCCGATCGTAGGGGCCCACCGCACCGATAAACTCATCTTT
NA	large	TRDV3	TRDJ1	CAFTPVHLYTDKLIF	TGTGCCTTTACGCCCGTACACCTGTACACCGATAAACTCATCTTT
TRDD3	large	TRDV2	TRDJ1	CACVPHTFPRTGGYISQKYKLIF	TGTGCCTGTGTTCCCCACACCTTCCCCCGTACTGGGGGATACATTTCCCAAAAGTATAAACTCATCTTT
TRDD3	large	TRDV1	TRDJ1	CALGELGFGLEGDWGPIAYKLIF	TGTGCTCTTGGGGAACTAGGGTTTGGCCTAGAGGGGGACTGGGGGCCCATTGCGTATAAACTCATCTTT
NA	few	TRAV29/DV5	TRDJ1	CSVLLCSKPYWGYLDTDKLIF	NA
NA	large	TRAV38-2/DV8	TRDJ1	CAYRSAEVGVLTDKLIF	TGTGCTTATAGGAGCGCGGAAGTCGGGGTCCTCACCGATAAACTCATCTTT
TRDD3	large	TRDV2	TRDJ1	CACDPLLGDRASAGDSDKLIF	TGTGCCTGTGACCCCCTACTGGGGGATAGGGCTTCAGCGGGGGACTCCGATAAACTCATCTTT
TRDD3	large	TRDV1	TRDJ1	CALGERVPPYWGDESTDKLIF	TGTGCTCTTGGGGAACGAGTCCCCCCTTACTGGGGGGACGAGAGCACCGATAAACTCATCTTT